The 21 T cell receptor beta chains listed next were all sequenced from one sample in a study of cytomegalovirus exposure and HLA in healthy donors. The PCR made use of 60 Vbeta and 13 Jbeta primers. Some clones are missing from TCRdb's copy, which holds only in-frame ones; the method was immunoSEQ multiplex PCR. The sample contains around 110,000 clones, around 76% of which appear only once. Specimen: PBMCs. These receptor sequences come from a man aged 18 to 35 in good health and CMV-seronegative.

This clone was detected only once. The V gene is TRBV7-2, the J gene TRBJ2-2, with 7 nucleotides matching TRBD2. Germline V CDR1 and CDR2: SGHTA, FQGNSA. Germline trimming cut 4 bases from V and 6 bases from J; bases unmatched to any gene: 14. The CDR3 contains 17 residues. The CDR3 reads CASSSSVGRGRAGELFF. The DNA for the CDR3 is TGTGCCAGCAGCTCTTCGGTGGGGCGGGGGAGGGCCGGGGAGCTGTTTTTT.

V usage is TRBV5-1 and J usage is TRBJ1-1; 10 bases line up with TRBD1. In germline, CDR1 is SGHRS, CDR2 YFSETQ. The junction had 9 bases not matched to a gene; V was cut back by 4 bases and J by 6 bases. This CDR3 spans 15 amino acids. CDR3 nucleotides: TGCGCCAGCAGCGCATACCGGGACAGGGGCCCTGAAGCTTTCTTT. Encoded protein: CASSAYRDRGPEAFF. The whole variable domain, filled in from reference TRBV5-1 and TRBJ1-1, reads KAGVTQTPRYLIKTRGQQVTLSCSPISGHRSVSWYQQTPGQGLQFLFEYFSETQRNKGNFPGRFSGRQFSNSRSEMNVSTLELGDSALYLCASSAYRDRGPEAFFGQGTRLTVV.

The CDR3, as DNA: TGTGCCAGCAGCCAGACTGGGGAGACCCAGTACTTC. Protein sequence: CASSQTGETQYF. V and J are TRBV5-4 and TRBJ2-5, with D uncertain. The V gene lost 4 bases and the J gene lost 5 bases, with 9 bases spanning the gap. The CDR3 covers 12 residues. Germline loops: CDR1 SGHNT, CDR2 YYREEE (reference sequence).

This rearrangement joins TRBV9 to TRBJ2-7; D is ambiguous. Germline V gene sequence: CDR1 SGDLS, CDR2 YYNGEE. CDR3 length: 13 amino acids. Trimming took off 0 bases at V and 7 bases at J, with 11 bases between the two ends. CDR3 amino acids: CASSVGPAEEQYF. For the CDR3, the DNA is TGTGCCAGCAGCGTAGGACCGGCGGAAGAGCAGTACTTC.

The chain combines TRBV27 with TRBJ1-5; D is unclear. This CDR3 region has 13 residues. Trimming left V 3 bases short and J 2 bases short, with 5 bases between. The germline V gene has CDR1 MNHEY and CDR2 SMNVEV (reference sequence). The CDR3 loop reads CASSLGRNQPQHF. In nucleotides, the CDR3 is TGTGCCAGCAGTTTGGGCCGCAATCAGCCCCAGCATTTT.

The chain uses TRBV6-1 and TRBJ2-5, with D hard to call. This CDR3 contains 14 residues. The V gene's germline CDR1 is MNHNS and CDR2 SASEGT. The ends were cut back, 2 bases at V and 5 bases at J, with 12 bases in the middle. The CDR3 DNA sequence: TGTGCCAGCAGTGAATTCTCAGTGGAGGAGACCCAGTACTTC. It yields the protein CASSEFSVEETQYF.

The chain couples TRBV13 to TRBJ1-1; the match to TRBD1 covers 12 bases. The CDR3 extends over 17 amino acids. The germline V gene encodes CDR1 PRHDT and CDR2 FYEKMQ (reference sequence). J lost 6 bases, V lost 5 bases, and 13 bases had no gene match. Here the CDR3 reads CASSPEGQGARVAEAFF. In DNA, the CDR3 is TGTGCCAGCAGCCCAGAGGGACAGGGGGCGCGAGTAGCTGAAGCTTTCTTT.

V usage is TRBV27 and J usage is TRBJ1-2; D unresolved. The CDR3 has 13 residues. Trimming shortened V by 3 bases and J by 8 bases, and 13 bases separated the two germline ends. The germline gives CDR1 MNHEY, CDR2 SMNVEV (reference sequence). The CDR3 DNA reads as TGTGCCAGCAGTTTGGCAGGTTTAAGGGGCTACACCTTC. This sequence encodes CASSLAGLRGYTF.

The chain has TRBV5-1 and TRBJ2-3; TRBD1 is a possible D gene (5 bases). Trimming took 2 bases from V and 2 from J, leaving 12 bases between them. Germline V gene data show CDR1 as SGHRS and CDR2 as YFSETQ. The CDR3 consists of 15 residues. CDR3 in amino acids: CASSFGQIITDTQYF. CDR3 coding DNA: TGCGCCAGCAGCTTTGGACAAATCATCACAGATACGCAGTATTTT.

This clone was seen a few times. The chain's CDR3 is CASSQNPQGYTIYF. DNA for the CDR3: TGTGCCAGCAGTCAAAACCCACAGGGATACACCATATATTTT. The chain employs TRBV5-6 and TRBJ1-3; possible D gene TRBD1, 6 bases. The germline gives CDR1 SGHDT, CDR2 YYEEEE. The CDR3 is 14 amino acids. Trimming cost V 5 bases and J 8 bases, with 17 bases left between them. Full variable domain (outside the CDR3, taken from reference TRBV5-6 and TRBJ1-3): DAGVTQSPTHLIKTRGQQVTLRCSPKSGHDTVSWYQQALGQGPQFIFQYYEEEERQRGNFPDRFSGHQFPNYSSELNVNALLLGDSALYLCASSQNPQGYTIYFGEGSWLTVV.

The chain links TRBV28 to TRBJ2-7, with a possible D match to TRBD1 (6 bases). The germline V gene encodes CDR1 MDHEN and CDR2 SYDVKM. V lost 5 bases and J lost 2, with 16 bases in between. The CDR3 spans 15 residues. CDR3 protein: CASSAQTGVTYEQYF. The DNA for the CDR3 is TGTGCCAGCAGTGCCCAGACAGGCGTAACCTACGAGCAGTACTTC.

This clone counts as medium-sized. Within the sample, other DNA sequences also encode this same CDR3. The chain joins TRBV6-5 to TRBJ1-4; no definite D call. V was pared by 5 bases and J by 2 bases, with 9 bases between. Germline lookup yields CDR1 MNHEY and CDR2 SVGAGI. The CDR3 spans 14 residues. CDR3 protein: CASSRGWTNEKLFF. CDR3 DNA sequence: TGTGCCAGCAGTCGAGGGTGGACTAATGAAAAACTGTTTTTT.

This clone was found many times. The chain carries TRBV7-2 and TRBJ1-4, with a possible D match to TRBD1 (5 bases). The germline V gene encodes CDR1 SGHTA and CDR2 FQGNSA. The CDR3 covers 17 residues. V was pared by 6 bases and J by 4 bases, with 21 bases between. The CDR3 DNA sequence: TGTGCCAGCAGGCACGACACGCCAGGGCCACTTAATGAAAAACTGTTTTTT. It codes for CASRHDTPGPLNEKLFF.

The J gene is TRBJ2-5, the V gene TRBV7-2; 11 positions agree with TRBD2. With 5 bases clipped from V and 5 bases from J, the junction kept 10 bases outside the gene matches. The germline V gene encodes CDR1 SGHTA and CDR2 FQGNSA. This CDR3 has 16 amino acids. The chain's CDR3 is CASSPLAGGPGETQYF. The CDR3, as DNA: TGTGCCAGCAGCCCCCTAGCGGGGGGCCCGGGCGAGACCCAGTACTTC.

The chain employs TRBV6-4 and TRBJ2-6, with 7 bases that match TRBD1. The CDR3 contains 16 residues. The J segment lost 3 bases and the V segment lost 4 bases, leaving 6 bases of the junction unmatched. Germline V gene lookup returns CDR1 MRHNA and CDR2 SNTAGT. CDR3 coding DNA: TGTGCCAGCAGTGCACAGACAGGGAGTGGGGCCAACGTCCTGACTTTC. This sequence encodes CASSAQTGSGANVLTF.

The rearrangement links TRBV10-3 to TRBJ1-3; 9 bases are a match to TRBD1. This CDR3 has 15 residues. Trimming cost V 3 bases and J 5 bases; bases outside gene matches: 5. The germline CDR1 and CDR2 sequences are ENHRY and SYGVKD. CDR3 DNA sequence: TGTGCCATCAGTGATGACAGGGGGAGAAGAAACACCATATATTTT. It encodes CAISDDRGRRNTIYF.

In this sample, this clone turned up a few times. This chain links TRBV4-2 with TRBJ2-6; D is ambiguous. The CDR3 consists of 14 residues. Looked up from germline, CDR1 is LGHNA and CDR2 is YNFKEQ. Trimming took off 4 bases at V and 2 bases at J, with 6 bases between the two ends. CDR3 in amino acids: CASSRETGANVLTF. CDR3 nucleotide sequence: TGTGCCAGCAGCCGCGAGACTGGGGCCAACGTCCTGACTTTC.

This chain uses TRBV2 with TRBJ2-3; TRBD2 matches at 12 bases. Looked up from germline, CDR1 is SNHLY and CDR2 is FYNNEI. This CDR3 spans 18 amino acids. V lost 2 bases to trimming and J lost 0 bases; unmatched junction nucleotides: 6. The CDR3 DNA sequence: TGTGCCAGCAGTGAATGGCTAGCGGGGGGGCCAAGCACAGATACGCAGTATTTT. Protein product: CASSEWLAGGPSTDTQYF.

There are a few counts of this clone. The V gene is TRBV2, the J gene TRBJ2-3; D perhaps matches TRBD1 (5 bases). The ends were cut back, 3 bases at V and 5 bases at J, with 18 bases in the middle. Germline V gene data show CDR1 as SNHLY and CDR2 as FYNNEI. The CDR3 consists of 16 residues. CDR3 amino acids: CASSEVAGIQQDTQYF. The DNA of the CDR3 is TGTGCCAGCAGTGAGGTCGCAGGGATTCAGCAAGATACGCAGTATTTT.

The CDR3 region is CASITGGIPYEQYF. Here the CDR3 DNA reads TGTGCCAGCATCACAGGGGGAATCCCTTACGAGCAGTACTTC. The V gene is TRBV21-1, the J gene TRBJ2-7; the table's D call TRBD1 went unverified against the DNA. TRBV21-1 is an annotated pseudogene. This CDR3 is built from 14 residues.

This chain connects TRBV7-9 to TRBJ2-1; 11 bases fit TRBD2. The germline CDR1 and CDR2 sequences are SEHNR and FQNEAQ (reference sequence). The CDR3 is made up of 14 amino acids. V shed 1 base and J 13 bases; nucleotides not matched to a gene: 6. As DNA, the CDR3 is TGTGCCAGCAGCTTAGAATTAGCGGGGGGGCGTCAGTTCTTC. Translated: CASSLELAGGRQFF.